Listed here is a single T cell receptor (beta chain). The specificity of this receptor is unknown. No quality values exist for individual bases; no much larger clone is one base distant. These data belong to a study of blood T cell repertoires in COVID-19 (dated by TCRdb to 2019 to 2021). About the study as a whole: Samples from collaborators originated in the United States, Italy and Spain and spanned both the acute and convalescent phases of COVID-19. The repertoires were made available in a free public database intended to serve as a resource for research on the immune response to SARS-CoV-2. The prospective study material was composed of cDNA or gDNA derived from T cells, B-cell-depleted T cells, or PBMCs. HLA class I and class II types, where available, came from metadata supplied by the sample provider rather than from assay-based typing. The samples were drawn from the first 160 participants of the ongoing ImmuneRACE study and from 950 to 1,500 subjects provided by 6 global collaborators. Nearly every sample came with metadata listing a de-identified subject ID, COVID-19 status, age in years and sex. Subjects who had been exposed to COVID-19, were actively infected with it, or had recovered from it provided the deeply sampled blood TCRbeta repertoires that made up the dataset. The study at large found these results: Clinical and demographic metadata were provided uncurated, with the amount varying by source and participant.

CDR1 MDHEN and CDR2 SYDVKM were looked up in the germline V gene. From the cysteine through the phenylalanine, the CDR3 covers 15 amino acids. Kept here is only the CDR3 DNA, which spans 45 bases and is read in frame from base 1. V is pruned by 6 bases and J by 2 bases, leaving 5 bases of the junction without a gene match. TCRbeta CDR3 regions were amplified from genomic DNA by means of the immunoSEQ Assay, a bias-controlled multiplex PCR. As for the authors' bioinformatics: The number of nucleated cells in each sample was estimated from the amplification of reference gene primers within the assay. Sequence reads were collapsed and filtered to measure the absolute abundance of every unique TCRbeta CDR3 rearrangement. For each sample, productive Simpson clonality was calculated by taking the square root of Simpson's diversity index across productive rearrangements. TCRdb provides this immuneACCESS table in a form limited to in-frame rearrangements. Some clones are lacking; in checked studies, under half of them reflect an unresolved V gene, and why the rest are absent is not known. V and J calls and clone size come straight from that table; D and trimming were deduced from the DNA. The sample data list hundreds of thousands of clones, and about 89% of these were observed just once. The ten largest clonotypes hold under 2% of the sample.

A second Seattle source provided samples from volunteer blood donors who had recovered from COVID-19. Whole blood was collected in K2EDTA tubes by collaborating institutions according to the institutions' own protocols. For TCRbeta analysis, collaborators shipped samples as frozen whole blood, isolated PBMCs, or DNA extracted from either of those sample types. Recombination joined TRBV28 with TRBJ2-3; 10 of the junction bases match TRBD1. The sequence was collected from a woman aged 55-75 years who had recovered from COVID-19. Sequencing input: peripheral blood. The DNA is TGTGCCAGCAGCGCCGGGACAGGGGACACAGATACGCAGTATTTT. It translates as CASSAGTGDTDTQYF.